This entry features one T cell receptor beta chain sequence. Germline V gene data show CDR1 as SGHTS and CDR2 as YDEGEE. The CDR3 extends over 14 amino acids. Trimming took 5 bases from V and 7 from J, leaving 19 bases between them. The entry originates in a study of cytomegalovirus exposure and HLA in healthy donors. Method: immunoSEQ multiplex PCR; TCRdb's copy keeps in-frame clones and lacks some. This table holds about 180,000 clones, 85% found once. J is TRBJ2-7 and V is TRBV5-8; D ambiguous. Material for sequencing was PBMCs. The receptor's source is a young man in good health and CMV-seropositive. The CDR3 sequence is CASSSLADVREQYF. As DNA, the CDR3 is TGTGCCAGCAGTTCCCTGGCGGATGTGAGGGAGCAGTACTTC. Using reference TRBV5-8 and TRBJ2-7 for the parts outside the CDR3, the full variable domain is EAGVTQSPTHLIKTRGQQATLRCSPISGHTSVYWYQQALGLGLQFLLWYDEGEERNRGNFPPRFSGRQFPNYSSELNVNALELEDSALYLCASSSLADVREQYFGPGTRLTVT.